This TCR beta chain was recovered during a study of blood T cell repertoires in COVID-19. Overall study: T cells, B-cell-depleted T cells, or PBMCs supplied cDNA or gDNA.

This CDR3 is built from 13 residues. The V end lost 6 bases, the J end lost 10 bases, and 13 bases lay between the germline ends. CDR1 is LNHDA, CDR2 SQIVND, per germline (reference sequence). Per the original data handling: Amplification of reference gene primers was used by the study to estimate nucleated cell counts. Assay used: immunoSEQ multiplex PCR; TCRdb lists only in-frame clones, some missing. Clone size and V and J calls were adopted from that table, with D and trimming inferred from the DNA. Of 300,000 to 400,000 clones listed, over 85% are singletons. Individuals drawn from approximately 26 US areas were about 18 to 100 years old.

The chain couples TRBV19 to TRBJ1-6; unclear D gene. The sample taken for sequencing was PBMCs or T cells enriched from blood (not recorded which). The clonotype comes from a man aged 55 to 70 who had recovered from COVID-19. The CDR3 DNA reads TGTGCCAGTAGACAGCTCATATCATCACCCCTCCACTTT. This sequence encodes CASRQLISSPLHF.